This T cell receptor beta chain was identified during a study of shared clonotypes between healthy human individuals. Study-wide results and limits: Some naive CD4 clonotypes, around 4.7%, turned up in common across four donors.

A word on this clone: Its antigen remains unknown. Other DNA sequences of this sample code for an identical CDR3.

The data were produced by immunoSEQ multiplex PCR, yet TCRdb's version contains in-frame clones alone and is incomplete. The sample has approximately 2.3 million clones; 85% to 95% are singletons. This CDR3 is 13 amino acids long. Trimming removed 3 bases at V and 0 bases at J, with 5 bases between. Germline CDR1 reads SNHLY; CDR2 reads FYNNEI. This rearrangement joins TRBV2 to TRBJ1-1; no clear D. The specimen was naive CD4+ T cells from PBMCs. The subset denotes: CD45RA+ positively selected. This TCR was recovered from a man younger than 35 in good health. Some clones in this sample may be carry-over from other donors' samples. DNA of the CDR3: TGTGCCAGCAGTGAGGAAGTGAACACTGAAGCTTTCTTT. Its protein product is CASSEEVNTEAFF.